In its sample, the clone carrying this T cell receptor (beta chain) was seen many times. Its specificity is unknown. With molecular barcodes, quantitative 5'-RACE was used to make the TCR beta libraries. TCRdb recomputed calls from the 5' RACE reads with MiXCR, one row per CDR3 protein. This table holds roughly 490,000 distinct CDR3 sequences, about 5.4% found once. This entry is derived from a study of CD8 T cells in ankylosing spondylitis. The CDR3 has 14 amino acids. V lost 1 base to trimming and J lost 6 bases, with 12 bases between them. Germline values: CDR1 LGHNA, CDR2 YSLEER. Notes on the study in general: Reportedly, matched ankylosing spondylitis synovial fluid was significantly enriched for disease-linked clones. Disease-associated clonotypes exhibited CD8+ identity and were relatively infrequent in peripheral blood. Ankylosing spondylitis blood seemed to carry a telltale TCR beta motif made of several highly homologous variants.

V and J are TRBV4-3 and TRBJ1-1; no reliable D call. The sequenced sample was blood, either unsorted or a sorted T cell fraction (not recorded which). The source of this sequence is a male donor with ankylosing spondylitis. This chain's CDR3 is CASSQVYGRAEAFF. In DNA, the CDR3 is TGCGCCAGCAGCCAAGTCTACGGGCGGGCTGAAGCTTTCTTT.